A single sample gave rise to the 6 T cell receptor beta chains below, sequenced in a study of blood T cells in healthy people across ages. Next came a second PCR, run for about 6 to 11 cycles, which used a sample-barcoded 5' primer along with a J-beta primer mix. TCRdb passed the 5' RACE reads through MiXCR, listing each CDR3 protein once. The sample holds 850,000 to 950,000 distinct CDR3 sequences, roughly 26% seen once. Sequenced: blood. Receptors were obtained from a woman of 80 years or more in good health.

The chain recombines TRBV11-2 with TRBJ2-2, with TRBD1 matching over 7 bases. Germline assignment: CDR1 SGHAT and CDR2 FQNNGV. This CDR3 has 14 amino acids. With 4 bases clipped from V and 6 bases from J, the junction kept 5 bases outside the gene matches. Here the CDR3 reads CASSSHRGAGELFF. The CDR3, as DNA: TGTGCCAGCAGCTCCCACAGGGGAGCCGGGGAGCTGTTTTTT. The full variable domain, with the rest looked up from reference TRBV11-2 and TRBJ2-2, is EAGVAQSPRYKIIEKRQSVAFWCNPISGHATLYWYQQILGQGPKLLIQFQNNGVVDDSQLPKDRFSAERLKGVDSTLKIQPAKLEDSAVYLCASSSHRGAGELFFGEGSRLTVL.

Of note for this clonotype: Germline is not matched at one junction end, which may reflect a read error. The chain recombines TRBV30 with TRBJ1-4; D is ambiguous. Germline CDR1 GTSNPN, CDR2 SVGIG (reference sequence). This CDR3 has 13 residues. CDR3: CAGSAGTNEKLFF. The CDR3 nucleotides are TGTGCCGGGAGTGCGGGAACTAATGAAAAACTGTTTTTT. Complete variable domain (other parts from reference TRBV30 and TRBJ1-4): SQTIHQWPATLVQPVGSPLSLECTVEGTSNPNLYWYRQAAGRGLQLLFYSVGIGQISSEVPQNLSASRPQDRQFILSSKKLLLSDSGFYLCAGSAGTNEKLFFGSGTQLSVL.

A few counts support this clonotype. V usage is TRBV7-2 and J usage is TRBJ2-2; 11 bases fit TRBD2. With V trimmed by 1 base and J by 7 bases, 5 bases remained unmatched. Germline V gene lookup returns CDR1 SGHTA and CDR2 FQGNSA. The CDR3 totals 16 residues. CDR3 DNA: TGTGCCAGCAGCTTAGTCCTAGCGGGGGGTCTCGGGGAGCTGTTTTTT. This translates into CASSLVLAGGLGELFF. The full variable domain, completed using reference TRBV7-2 and TRBJ2-2, is GAGVSQSPSNKVTEKGKDVELRCDPISGHTALYWYRQSLGQGLEFLIYFQGNSAPDKSGLPSDRFSAERTGGSVSTLTIQRTQQEDSAVYLCASSLVLAGGLGELFFGEGSRLTVL.

V and J are TRBV6-5 and TRBJ2-1; D is unclear. V was cut by 7 bases and J by 13 bases, with 20 bases left in between. This CDR3 region has 13 residues. Germline CDR1 is MNHEY and CDR2 is SVGAGI. This CDR3 reads CASTALGKETQFF. CDR3 sequence (DNA): TGTGCCAGCACCGCCCTAGGGAAAGAGACCCAGTTCTTC.

Regarding this clonotype: It may be a read error: a sequence one base away is much more abundant. The chain has TRBV11-2 and TRBJ2-5; 9 positions match TRBD1. J gave up 4 bases and V 2 bases, and 11 bases lay outside the gene matches. Per the germline V gene, CDR1 is SGHAT and CDR2 is FQNNGV. The CDR3 length is 17 residues. The DNA of the CDR3 is TGTGCCAGCAGCTTACGGAGGGGACAGGGTTTGACAGAGACCCAGTACTTC. Encoded protein: CASSLRRGQGLTETQYF.

Comment on this clonotype: One base away lies a much larger clone, so this may be a sequencing read error. This rearrangement joins TRBV6-5 to TRBJ1-2; no clear D gene. Germline V gene sequence: CDR1 MNHEY, CDR2 SVGAGI. The CDR3 is 12 residues long. The CDR3 sequence: CASSYTNYGCTF. DNA for the CDR3: TGTGCCAGCAGTTACACAAACTATGGCTGCACCTTC.